A selection of T cell receptor beta chains follows, all from one sample in a study of PD-L1 blockade in urothelial cancer. Only in-frame clones appear in the TCRdb table, and some are missing; sequencing was by immunoSEQ multiplex PCR. This sample has 60,000 to 75,000 clones, with 65% to 85% found just once. Sequencing was performed on PBMCs, taken around atezolizumab (anti-PD-L1) treatment. These receptors all come from a woman in her seventies with urothelial cancer. Both conserved end residues are part of each CDR3. The order of the fields is J gene, clone size, D gene, V gene, CDR3 DNA, CDR3 protein. The D gene is left open where the match is weak. Rows may omit the clone size; those that give it use once, few, many or a size class.

j_gene: TRBJ1-2; abundance: -; d_gene: -; v_gene: TRBV6-1; CDR3nt: TGTGCCAGCACCCCGGCCAGGGATGGCTATGGCTACACCTTC; CDR3aa: CASTPARDGYGYTF
j_gene: TRBJ1-1; abundance: -; d_gene: -; v_gene: TRBV7-6; CDR3nt: TGTGCCAGCAGCTTAGCAGTCCAGGGGAACACTGAAGCTTTCTTT; CDR3aa: CASSLAVQGNTEAFF
j_gene: TRBJ2-7; abundance: -; d_gene: -; v_gene: TRBV7-2; CDR3nt: TGTGCCAGCAGCTCCTTACAGGGTCCTACCTACGAGCAGTACTTC; CDR3aa: CASSSLQGPTYEQYF
j_gene: TRBJ1-5; abundance: -; d_gene: -; v_gene: TRBV30; CDR3nt: TGTGCCTGGAGTGTAGGCGCCAGGGTGGGCAATCAGCCCCAGCATTTT; CDR3aa: CAWSVGARVGNQPQHF
j_gene: TRBJ1-1; abundance: -; d_gene: TRBD1; v_gene: TRBV5-1; CDR3nt: TGCGCCAGCAGCTTGGTGGGACAGGGGTTGGCTGAAGCTTTCTTT; CDR3aa: CASSLVGQGLAEAFF
j_gene: TRBJ2-1; abundance: -; d_gene: TRBD2; v_gene: TRBV30; CDR3nt: TGTGCCTGGAGCAGCCTAGCGGGAGGTCGGTTTAGGGATGAGCAGTTCTTC; CDR3aa: CAWSSLAGGRFRDEQFF
j_gene: TRBJ2-1; abundance: -; d_gene: TRBD1; v_gene: TRBV18; CDR3nt: TGTGCCAGCTCCGGGGACAGGGAATATGAGCAGTTCTTC; CDR3aa: CASSGDREYEQFF
j_gene: TRBJ2-5; abundance: once; d_gene: -; v_gene: TRBV27; CDR3nt: TGTGCCAGCAGTCTGGGAGGTGGGGCCTTAGAAGAGACCCAGTACTTC; CDR3aa: CASSLGGGALEETQYF
j_gene: TRBJ2-2; abundance: -; d_gene: -; v_gene: TRBV9; CDR3nt: TGTGCCAGCAGCGCCTACTCCAGACAGGGGAGGGGCACCGGGGAGCTGTTTTTT; CDR3aa: CASSAYSRQGRGTGELFF
j_gene: TRBJ1-4; abundance: -; d_gene: -; v_gene: TRBV7-9; CDR3nt: TGTGCCAGCAGCTTCTATTCCCCTGTTGACAGGCTATTTAATGAAAAACTGTTTTTT; CDR3aa: CASSFYSPVDRLFNEKLFF
j_gene: TRBJ2-2; abundance: -; d_gene: TRBD2; v_gene: TRBV5-5; CDR3nt: TGTGCCAGCAGCGTTAGACTAGCTACCTACACCGGGGAGCTGTTTTTT; CDR3aa: CASSVRLATYTGELFF
j_gene: TRBJ2-3; abundance: few; d_gene: TRBD2; v_gene: TRBV6-1; CDR3nt: TGTGCCAGCACTTTGCGGCGGGAGGGCCGGGATACGCAGTATTTT; CDR3aa: CASTLRREGRDTQYF
j_gene: TRBJ1-4; abundance: -; d_gene: TRBD1; v_gene: TRBV6-6; CDR3nt: TGTGCCAGCAGTTATGACAGGGGAGGAGTTAATGAAAAACTGTTTTTT; CDR3aa: CASSYDRGGVNEKLFF
j_gene: TRBJ2-3; abundance: few; d_gene: TRBD2; v_gene: TRBV14; CDR3nt: TGTGCCAGCAGCAAAACTAGCGGGGCCCCCACAGATACGCAGTATTTT; CDR3aa: CASSKTSGAPTDTQYF
j_gene: TRBJ2-2; abundance: -; d_gene: TRBD1; v_gene: TRBV30; CDR3nt: TGTGCCTGGAGCTGGACAGGGAGAACCGGGGAGCTGTTTTTT; CDR3aa: CAWSWTGRTGELFF
j_gene: TRBJ1-4; abundance: -; d_gene: TRBD1; v_gene: TRBV6-1; CDR3nt: TGTGCCAGCAGAGGGACAGGGCCCAATGAAAAACTGTTTTTT; CDR3aa: CASRGTGPNEKLFF
j_gene: TRBJ2-3; abundance: -; d_gene: -; v_gene: TRBV10-2; CDR3nt: TGCGCCAGCAGTGATCCTACTAACGGGGAAAGCACAGATACGCAGTATTTT; CDR3aa: CASSDPTNGESTDTQYF
j_gene: TRBJ2-7; abundance: few; d_gene: -; v_gene: TRBV11-2; CDR3nt: TGTGCCAGCAGCTCCCTGACAGGCCGATCCTACGAGCAGTACTTC; CDR3aa: CASSSLTGRSYEQYF
j_gene: TRBJ2-1; abundance: -; d_gene: -; v_gene: TRBV29-1; CDR3nt: TGCAGCGTTGAAGGCAGGTCTGGATACAATGAGCAGTTCTTC; CDR3aa: CSVEGRSGYNEQFF
j_gene: TRBJ1-6; abundance: -; d_gene: -; v_gene: TRBV4-1; CDR3nt: TGCGCCAGCAGCCAAGAAGGTTGGAGGGGAGCAAGCTCCTATAATTCACCCCTCCACTTT; CDR3aa: CASSQEGWRGASSYNSPLHF
j_gene: TRBJ2-7; abundance: -; d_gene: -; v_gene: TRBV10-3; CDR3nt: TGTGCCATCGGTCCGCAGCGAGACGAGCAGTACTTC; CDR3aa: CAIGPQRDEQYF
j_gene: TRBJ2-1; abundance: -; d_gene: -; v_gene: TRBV28; CDR3nt: TGTGCCAGCAGTTTCGGCGGGCAGCACAATGAGCAGTTCTTC; CDR3aa: CASSFGGQHNEQFF
j_gene: TRBJ2-5; abundance: -; d_gene: TRBD2; v_gene: TRBV28; CDR3nt: TGTGCCAGCAGCCTAGCGGGAGCGGGTATACGGACCCAGTACTTC; CDR3aa: CASSLAGAGIRTQYF
j_gene: TRBJ2-7; abundance: -; d_gene: -; v_gene: TRBV7-2; CDR3nt: TGTGCCAGCAGTGGAGTGTTCCCCTCCTACGAGCAGTACTTC; CDR3aa: CASSGVFPSYEQYF
j_gene: TRBJ2-2; abundance: -; d_gene: -; v_gene: TRBV25-1; CDR3nt: TGTGCCAGCAGTGGAAGTCTAGGGCAGGGGTACTACACCGGGGAGCTGTTTTTT; CDR3aa: CASSGSLGQGYYTGELFF
j_gene: TRBJ1-6; abundance: few; d_gene: TRBD1; v_gene: TRBV7-2; CDR3nt: TGTGCCAGCAGCTCTGGACAGGGGGCCTCCTATAATTCACCCCTCCACTTT; CDR3aa: CASSSGQGASYNSPLHF
j_gene: TRBJ1-1; abundance: once; d_gene: TRBD1; v_gene: TRBV5-1; CDR3nt: TGCGCCAGCAGTCAGGGACAGGGGGACACTGAAGCTTTCTTT; CDR3aa: CASSQGQGDTEAFF
j_gene: TRBJ2-4; abundance: -; d_gene: TRBD2; v_gene: TRBV6-4; CDR3nt: TGTGCCAGCAGTGAGACTAGCGCGGGAGGGGAGTACTTC; CDR3aa: CASSETSAGGEYF
j_gene: TRBJ2-5; abundance: -; d_gene: TRBD1; v_gene: TRBV7-6; CDR3nt: TGTGCCAGCAGCTTAAGGGGACAGGGAAATCAAGAGACCCAGTACTTC; CDR3aa: CASSLRGQGNQETQYF
j_gene: TRBJ2-6; abundance: -; d_gene: -; v_gene: TRBV7-2; CDR3nt: TGTGCCAGCAGCCTCGGGACATCCTCTGGGGCCAACGTCCTGACTTTC; CDR3aa: CASSLGTSSGANVLTF
j_gene: TRBJ1-2; abundance: once; d_gene: TRBD1; v_gene: TRBV7-8; CDR3nt: TGTGCCAGCAGCTCAAGGGCAGGGGGTGCGGGCGGCTACACCTTC; CDR3aa: CASSSRAGGAGGYTF
j_gene: TRBJ2-7; abundance: -; d_gene: TRBD1; v_gene: TRBV18; CDR3nt: TGTGCCAGCTCACTATGGGGACAGGGCTACGAGCAGTACTTC; CDR3aa: CASSLWGQGYEQYF
j_gene: TRBJ2-1; abundance: -; d_gene: TRBD2; v_gene: TRBV18; CDR3nt: TGTGCCAGCTCACCACCACCAGCGGGAAACGAGCAGTTCTTC; CDR3aa: CASSPPPAGNEQFF
j_gene: TRBJ2-1; abundance: -; d_gene: -; v_gene: TRBV19; CDR3nt: TGTGCCAGTAGTCGTGGGGCGAATGAGCAGTTCTTC; CDR3aa: CASSRGANEQFF
j_gene: TRBJ2-4; abundance: -; d_gene: -; v_gene: TRBV28; CDR3nt: TGTGCCAGCAGTCGTACACCCACCAAAAACATTCAGTACTTC; CDR3aa: CASSRTPTKNIQYF
j_gene: TRBJ2-3; abundance: -; d_gene: -; v_gene: TRBV2; CDR3nt: TGTGCCCTAAGGGGAAGCACAGATACGCAGTATTTT; CDR3aa: CALRGSTDTQYF
j_gene: TRBJ2-7; abundance: -; d_gene: TRBD1; v_gene: TRBV5-8; CDR3nt: TGTGCCAGCCGACAGGGGTCCTACGAGCAGTACTTC; CDR3aa: CASRQGSYEQYF
j_gene: TRBJ2-3; abundance: once; d_gene: TRBD2; v_gene: TRBV19; CDR3nt: TGTGCCAGTAGCCGACTAGCGGGGGGTTCAAGGGAAGATACGCAGTATTTT; CDR3aa: CASSRLAGGSREDTQYF
j_gene: TRBJ2-3; abundance: -; d_gene: TRBD2; v_gene: TRBV5-4; CDR3nt: TGTGCCAGCAGCCTAAGACTAGCGGGGGGCACAGATACGCAGTATTTT; CDR3aa: CASSLRLAGGTDTQYF
j_gene: TRBJ2-5; abundance: -; d_gene: -; v_gene: TRBV5-6; CDR3nt: TGTGCCAGCAGCCAGGGTTGGGGGGGCTGGGAGACCCAGTACTTC; CDR3aa: CASSQGWGGWETQYF
j_gene: TRBJ1-5; abundance: few; d_gene: TRBD1; v_gene: TRBV10-1; CDR3nt: TGCGCCAGCAGTGAGCCCCCCGTAATAGACAGGGGCAATCAGCCCCAGCATTTT; CDR3aa: CASSEPPVIDRGNQPQHF
j_gene: TRBJ2-3; abundance: -; d_gene: -; v_gene: TRBV15; CDR3nt: TGTGCCACCAGCAGAGATCGTCTGTATTTT; CDR3aa: CATSRDRLYF
j_gene: TRBJ1-2; abundance: -; d_gene: TRBD1; v_gene: TRBV18; CDR3nt: TGTGCCAGCTCACCAGCGAGAACAGGGGGTGGCTACACCTTC; CDR3aa: CASSPARTGGGYTF
j_gene: TRBJ1-5; abundance: -; d_gene: TRBD1; v_gene: TRBV7-9; CDR3nt: TGTGCCAGCAGTTCGGACAGGGGGGGCGACAATCAGCCCCAGCATTTT; CDR3aa: CASSSDRGGDNQPQHF
j_gene: TRBJ2-7; abundance: -; d_gene: -; v_gene: TRBV11-2; CDR3nt: TGTGCCAGCAGCTTACCAGGCAGCTACGAGCAGTACTTC; CDR3aa: CASSLPGSYEQYF
j_gene: TRBJ1-6; abundance: -; d_gene: -; v_gene: TRBV7-2; CDR3nt: TGTGCCAGCAGCTTAAGGCCAGGTCCCCTCCACTTT; CDR3aa: CASSLRPGPLHF
j_gene: TRBJ2-7; abundance: -; d_gene: -; v_gene: TRBV5-5; CDR3nt: TGTGCCAGCAGCTCTACCGGGACAACAACCTACGAGCAGTACTTC; CDR3aa: CASSSTGTTTYEQYF
j_gene: TRBJ1-1; abundance: -; d_gene: -; v_gene: TRBV5-1; CDR3nt: TGCGCCAGCAGCTCTCAGGGTTACACTGAAGCTTTCTTT; CDR3aa: CASSSQGYTEAFF
j_gene: TRBJ1-4; abundance: -; d_gene: -; v_gene: TRBV28; CDR3nt: TGTGCCAGCAGTCTCTCGACAGCTCCTAATGAAAAACTGTTTTTT; CDR3aa: CASSLSTAPNEKLFF
j_gene: TRBJ2-7; abundance: -; d_gene: -; v_gene: TRBV4-1; CDR3nt: TGCGCCAGCAGCCAGGCTGGGGGCCCCCCCGCCTACGAGCAGTACTTC; CDR3aa: CASSQAGGPPAYEQYF
j_gene: TRBJ2-3; abundance: -; d_gene: TRBD2; v_gene: TRBV11-3; CDR3nt: TGTGCCAGCAGCCGGTCTAGCGGGGGCCTTTTAGATACGCAGTATTTT; CDR3aa: CASSRSSGGLLDTQYF